This T cell receptor beta chain was observed in a study of cytomegalovirus exposure and HLA in healthy donors. Overall study results and limits: Confirmation in vitro established that three CMV-associated chains were specific for CMV antigens. Further analysis, carried out later, found HLA-associated TCR beta chains more clonally expanded than equally common other chains. A list of 164 TCR beta chains associated with cytomegalovirus was given. Most TCR sequences were seen very rarely across donors, but some public TCRs occurred in many.

J was trimmed by 7 bases and V by 0 bases; bases with no gene match: 2. CDR1 is SGDLS, CDR2 YYNGEE, per germline. The CDR3 totals 15 residues. The PCR used 60 Vbeta and 13 Jbeta primers. The data were produced by immunoSEQ multiplex PCR, yet TCRdb's version contains in-frame clones alone and is incomplete. Here the sample spans 150,000 to 250,000 clones, about four fifths being singletons. This clone has a single count. Antigen: not known. The receptor was isolated from a girl aged 10-17 years in good health and CMV-seropositive. Sequencing was done on a sample of PBMCs. The chain joins TRBV9 to TRBJ2-1, with TRBD1 matching over 12 bases. The CDR3, as DNA: TGTGCCAGCAGCGTAGGGGGACAGGGGGCTAATGAGCAGTTCTTC. Translating it yields CASSVGGQGANEQFF. Filled out from reference TRBV9 and TRBJ2-1, the complete variable domain reads DSGVTQTPKHLITATGQRVTLRCSPRSGDLSVYWYQQSLDQGLQFLIQYYNGEERAKGNILERFSAQQFPDLHSELNLSSLELGDSALYFCASSVGGQGANEQFFGPGTRLTVL.